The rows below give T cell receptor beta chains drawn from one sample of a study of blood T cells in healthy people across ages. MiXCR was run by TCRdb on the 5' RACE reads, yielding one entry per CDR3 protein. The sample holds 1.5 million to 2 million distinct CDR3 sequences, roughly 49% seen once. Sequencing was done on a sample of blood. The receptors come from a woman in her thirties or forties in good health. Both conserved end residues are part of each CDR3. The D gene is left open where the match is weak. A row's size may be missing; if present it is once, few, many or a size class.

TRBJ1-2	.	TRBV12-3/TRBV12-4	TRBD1	CASRSTGVGYTF	TGTGCCAGCAGGAGTACAGGGGTTGGCTACACCTTC
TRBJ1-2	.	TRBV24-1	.	CATRPAAGYGYTF	TGTGCCACCAGGCCGGCAGCTGGTTATGGCTACACCTTC
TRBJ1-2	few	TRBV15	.	CATSKDGDGYTF	TGTGCCACCAGCAAGGACGGAGATGGCTACACCTTC
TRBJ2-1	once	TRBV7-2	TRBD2	CASSLAASGYNEQFF	TGTGCCAGCAGCTTAGCGGCTAGCGGATACAATGAGCAGTTCTTC
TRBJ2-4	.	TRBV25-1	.	CASSESGRQGEAKNIQYF	TGTGCCAGCAGTGAATCCGGTAGGCAGGGAGAAGCCAAAAACATTCAGTACTTC
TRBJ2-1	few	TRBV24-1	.	CATSGPAGLVTMGQFF	TGTGCCACCAGTGGCCCCGCGGGGCTGGTAACAATGGGGCAGTTCTTC
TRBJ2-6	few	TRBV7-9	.	CASSLAASSGANVLTF	TGTGCCAGCAGCTTAGCGGCCAGCTCTGGGGCCAACGTCCTGACTTTC
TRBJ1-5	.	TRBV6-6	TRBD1	CASSYTTLEGARQPQHF	TGTGCCAGCAGTTACACGACCCTGGAGGGGGCACGGCAGCCCCAGCATTTT
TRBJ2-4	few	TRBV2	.	CASSLPGPKYF	TGTGCCAGCAGTCTGCCGGGACCCAAGTACTTC
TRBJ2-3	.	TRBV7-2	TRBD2	CASSAGGSGGTDTQYF	TGTGCCAGCAGCGCCGGGGGGAGCGGGGGCACAGATACGCAGTATTTT
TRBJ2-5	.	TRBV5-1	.	CASSLDSAAETQYF	TGCGCCAGCAGCTTGGATTCGGCGGCGGAGACCCAGTACTTC
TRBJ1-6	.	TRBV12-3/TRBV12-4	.	CASSYRSYSPLHF	TGTGCCAGCAGTTACAGAAGTTATTCACCCCTCCACTTT
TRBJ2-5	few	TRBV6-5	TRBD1	CASSYSDRGQETQYF	TGTGCCAGCAGTTACAGTGACAGGGGGCAAGAGACCCAGTACTTC
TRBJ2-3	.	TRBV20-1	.	CSASRRGLGTDTQYF	TGCAGTGCTAGTCGTCGGGGGTTAGGCACAGATACGCAGTATTTT
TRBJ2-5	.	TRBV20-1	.	CSARDRARYPQETQYF	TGCAGTGCTAGAGACCGCGCGAGGTACCCCCAAGAGACCCAGTACTTC
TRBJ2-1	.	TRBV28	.	CASRRRGYEQFF	TGTGCCAGCAGGCGGAGGGGATACGAGCAGTTCTTC
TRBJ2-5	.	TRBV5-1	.	CASSLGLRDTQETQYF	TGCGCCAGCAGCTTGGGGCTCCGGGACACCCAAGAGACCCAGTACTTC